This TCR beta chain was retrieved from a study of beta chain features in type 1 diabetes. Background on the study: Similarity in age, gender and cell yields was seen between patients and healthy donors. Study-wide results and limits: Insertions were fewer and deletions more numerous at VDJ junctions in type 1 diabetes patients.

CD4+ cells of the naive, central memory, regulatory and stem cell-like memory types were sorted via CD45RO/CCR7/CD25/CD127/CD95/CD27. Expressed TCRB transcripts were sequenced because the isolated RNA had all been reverse transcribed beforehand. Sequencing of naive, central memory and regulatory T cell samples gave an average of approximately 3.5 million reads. Using immunoSEQ multiplex PCR, the repertoire was profiled, and TCRdb retains in-frame clones only, with some absent. The sample has approximately 200,000 clones; over 9.5% are singletons. This clone was counted only a few times. The antigen remains unidentified. The germline CDR1 and CDR2 sequences are SGHNT and YYREEE (reference sequence). The CDR3 sequence is 15 residues long. The J segment lost 3 bases and the V segment lost 4 bases, leaving 5 bases of the junction unmatched.

This receptor was identified in a woman between 18 and 29 years old in good health. The chain employs TRBV5-4 and TRBJ2-4, with TRBD1 matching 9 bases. The material sequenced was naive CD4+ T cells from blood. CDR3 region: CASSPETGGKNIQYF. The CDR3 DNA is TGTGCCAGCAGCCCAGAGACAGGGGGCAAAAACATTCAGTACTTC.